The rows below give T cell receptor beta chains drawn from one sample of a study of CD8+ T cells in alopecia areata. The protocol was immunoSEQ multiplex PCR, while the TCRdb copy is restricted to in-frame clones and leaves out a portion. The sample yields approximately 82,000 clones, just over 50% seen once. The sequencing input was NKG2D-high CD8+ T cells sorted from blood. The receptors here all came from a human donor with alopecia areata. The CDR3 runs from the conserved cysteine through the conserved F or W. The order of the fields is J gene, V gene, D gene, clone size, CDR3 protein, CDR3 DNA. The D gene is left open where the match is weak. Expanded clones are given a class, and other clones once, few, many or no size at all.

>TRBJ2-3|TRBV2|-|few
CASDGGDTQYF
TGTGCCAGCGACGGGGGAGATACGCAGTATTTT
>TRBJ1-2|TRBV29-1|-|few
CSVDRGQPNYGYTF
TGCAGCGTTGATAGGGGTCAACCCAACTATGGCTACACCTTC
>TRBJ2-5|TRBV27|-|few
CASSFGPHETQYF
TGTGCCAGCAGTTTCGGGCCGCACGAGACCCAGTACTTC
>TRBJ1-1|TRBV29-1|-|few
CSVEVEGLNTEAFF
TGCAGCGTTGAAGTGGAGGGCCTGAACACTGAAGCTTTCTTT
>TRBJ2-7|TRBV2|-|-
CASSTLGTYEQYF
TGTGCCAGCAGCACCCTCGGGACCTACGAGCAGTACTTC
>TRBJ1-2|TRBV29-1|-|-
CSVEVGYTF
TGCAGCGTTGAAGTCGGCTACACCTTC
>TRBJ1-2|TRBV4-3|-|-
CASSQEIGGAYGYTF
TGCGCCAGCAGCCAAGAAATCGGCGGGGCCTATGGCTACACCTTC
>TRBJ2-5|TRBV18|-|-
CASSPWTTETQYF
TGTGCCAGCTCACCATGGACTACAGAGACCCAGTACTTC
>TRBJ2-1|TRBV30|-|-
CAWRSRSYNEQFF
TGTGCCTGGAGATCCCGATCCTACAATGAGCAGTTCTTC
>TRBJ2-7|TRBV28|-|-
CASRDRGSSYEQYF
TGTGCCAGCAGGGACCGTGGGAGCTCCTACGAGCAGTACTTC
>TRBJ2-6|TRBV27|-|-
CASSTGRPSGANVLTF
TGTGCCAGCAGTACGGGACGTCCCTCTGGGGCCAACGTCCTGACTTTC
>TRBJ2-1|TRBV5-4|TRBD1|-
CASSYGQGEDEQFF
TGTGCCAGCAGCTACGGACAGGGAGAAGATGAGCAGTTCTTC
>TRBJ1-5|TRBV21-1|-|-
CASSTPEQPQHF
TGTGCCAGCAGCACTCCCGAACAGCCCCAGCATTTT
>TRBJ2-2|TRBV30|TRBD1|-
CAWSGDRGTGELFF
TGTGCCTGGAGTGGGGACAGGGGTACCGGGGAGCTGTTTTTT
>TRBJ1-2|TRBV29-1|-|few
CSVDGYGYTF
TGCAGCGTTGACGGATATGGCTACACCTTC
>TRBJ2-5|TRBV21-1|-|few
CASTPTAGAPETQYF
TGTGCCAGCACCCCGACCGCGGGGGCTCCCGAGACCCAGTACTTC
>TRBJ2-4|TRBV28|-|-
CASSLRASGAKNIQYF
TGTGCCAGCAGTCTCCGCGCCTCGGGGGCCAAAAACATTCAGTACTTC
>TRBJ2-1|TRBV2|-|-
CASSEKAEQFF
TGTGCCAGCAGTGAAAAGGCGGAGCAGTTCTTC
>TRBJ2-7|TRBV28|-|-
CASSSLGLSDPYEQYF
TGTGCCAGCAGCAGCTTGGGGCTCTCTGATCCCTACGAGCAGTACTTC
>TRBJ2-7|TRBV29-1|-|-
CSVEALGSYEQYF
TGCAGCGTTGAGGCCCTTGGGTCCTACGAGCAGTACTTC
>TRBJ2-7|TRBV27|TRBD1|-
CASAGTGIYEQYF
TGTGCCAGCGCCGGGACAGGGATTTACGAGCAGTACTTC
>TRBJ2-7|TRBV5-1|TRBD1|medium-sized
CASTFRDREGEQYF
TGCGCCAGCACCTTCCGGGACAGGGAGGGGGAGCAGTACTTC
>TRBJ1-2|TRBV27|TRBD1|-
CASSLGTDYGYTF
TGTGCCAGCAGTCTCGGGACAGACTATGGCTACACCTTC
>TRBJ1-5|TRBV28|-|-
CASTGRGLNQPQHF
TGTGCCAGCACGGGACGGGGACTTAATCAGCCCCAGCATTTT
>TRBJ2-3|TRBV4-3|TRBD2|-
CASSQDPGGPFTDTQYF
TGCGCCAGCAGCCAAGACCCGGGAGGGCCTTTCACAGATACGCAGTATTTT
>TRBJ2-7|TRBV7-3|-|-
CASSFGGGPYEQYF
TGTGCCAGCAGCTTTGGCGGGGGCCCCTACGAGCAGTACTTC
>TRBJ2-5|TRBV5-4|-|-
CASSLDREGAQGETQYF
TGTGCCAGCAGCTTGGACAGGGAGGGGGCACAAGGCGAGACCCAGTACTTC
>TRBJ1-6|TRBV27|TRBD1|few
CASNPGQGFSPLHF
TGTGCCAGCAATCCGGGACAGGGCTTCTCACCCCTCCACTTT
>TRBJ2-7|TRBV27|-|-
CASSLGGDPYEQYF
TGTGCCAGCAGTTTGGGTGGGGACCCCTACGAGCAGTACTTC
>TRBJ2-5|TRBV11-2|-|-
CASSLVETQYF
TGTGCCAGCAGCTTGGTGGAGACCCAGTACTTC
>TRBJ2-7|TRBV4-1|-|-
CASSPVTPSYEQYF
TGCGCCAGCAGCCCTGTCACCCCCTCCTACGAGCAGTACTTC
>TRBJ2-3|TRBV9|-|-
CASSVSGGTDTQYF
TGTGCCAGCAGCGTATCCGGGGGCACAGATACGCAGTATTTT
>TRBJ2-1|TRBV5-6|-|-
CASSYGFGNGNEQFF
-
>TRBJ1-3|TRBV29-1|-|few
CSVESANSGNTIYF
TGCAGCGTTGAATCCGCGAACTCTGGAAACACCATATATTTT
>TRBJ2-5|TRBV7-9|-|-
CASRKGEETQYF
TGTGCCAGCCGGAAGGGAGAAGAGACCCAGTACTTC
>TRBJ2-7|TRBV7-9|TRBD1|once
CASSLLPGQDGEQYF
TGTGCCAGCAGCTTGCTCCCGGGACAGGATGGCGAGCAGTACTTC
>TRBJ1-2|TRBV27|-|-
CASSLRGANYGYTF
TGTGCCAGCAGTTTACGGGGGGCGAACTATGGCTACACCTTC
>TRBJ2-7|TRBV12-2|-|-
CASRSDRGSYEQYF
TGTGCAAGTCGCTCGGACAGGGGCAGCTACGAGCAGTACTTC
>TRBJ1-1|TRBV28|-|few
CASRPPDLFGSEAFF
TGTGCCAGCAGACCGCCTGACCTGTTCGGTAGCGAAGCTTTCTTT
>TRBJ1-5|TRBV5-4|-|-
CASSQVSGESGNQPQHF
TGTGCCAGCAGCCAAGTATCAGGGGAAAGTGGCAATCAGCCCCAGCATTTT
>TRBJ2-7|TRBV7-9|-|-
CASSLGMGGYEQYF
TGTGCCAGCAGCTTGGGGATGGGGGGATACGAGCAGTACTTC
>TRBJ2-5|TRBV29-1|TRBD1|few
CSAPGQTRQETQYF
TGCAGCGCCCCGGGACAGACGAGACAAGAGACCCAGTACTTC
>TRBJ2-2|TRBV29-1|TRBD1|few
CSVWDRSIFGTGELFF
TGCAGCGTTTGGGACAGGAGTATCTTTGGGACCGGGGAGCTGTTTTTT
>TRBJ2-1|TRBV29-1|TRBD1|-
CSARDSSYNEQFF
TGCAGCGCCCGGGACAGCTCCTACAATGAGCAGTTCTTC
>TRBJ2-7|TRBV27|-|-
CASSPRTARLSYEQYF
TGTGCCAGCAGTCCAAGGACAGCTCGACTTTCCTACGAGCAGTACTTC
>TRBJ2-1|TRBV2|-|few
CATLYNEQFF
TGTGCCACCTTATACAATGAGCAGTTCTTC
>TRBJ1-1|TRBV14|TRBD1|-
CASSPGGRAFF
TGTGCCAGCAGCCCAGGGGGCAGAGCTTTCTTT